A selection of T cell receptor beta chains follows, all from one sample in a study of PD-L1 blockade in urothelial cancer. The data were produced by immunoSEQ multiplex PCR, yet TCRdb's version contains in-frame clones alone and is incomplete. This table holds approximately 100,000 clones, approximately 85% found once. Specimen: PBMCs, collected around atezolizumab (anti-PD-L1) treatment. Every receptor here comes from a man aged 45-60 years with urothelial cancer. Both conserved end residues are part of each CDR3. D genes are given only for firm matches. The listing skips clone size in some rows; elsewhere it reads once, few, many or a size class.

d_call clone_size j_call v_call cdr3_aa cdr3_nt
. . TRBJ2-7 TRBV10-3 CATARGSYEQYF TGTGCCACCGCGAGGGGGTCCTACGAGCAGTACTTC
. . TRBJ1-1 TRBV18 CASSPEGVEMNTEAFF TGTGCCAGCTCACCAGAGGGTGTGGAAATGAACACTGAAGCTTTCTTT
TRBD2 . TRBJ2-3 TRBV7-9 CASSLLAGGPSDTQYF TGTGCCAGCAGCTTACTCGCGGGAGGGCCATCCGATACGCAGTATTTT
TRBD1 few TRBJ1-6 TRBV30 CAWRDRGSSPLHF TGTGCCTGGAGGGACAGGGGTTCCTCACCCCTCCACTTT
TRBD1 . TRBJ2-7 TRBV18 CASSPTGGIEQYF TGTGCCAGCTCACCGACAGGGGGGATCGAGCAGTACTTC
. . TRBJ2-2 TRBV28 CASKWGGPGELFF TGTGCCAGCAAATGGGGGGGGCCCGGGGAGCTGTTTTTT
. . TRBJ1-2 TRBV7-8 CASSFNFDYGYTF TGTGCCAGCAGCTTCAACTTCGACTATGGCTACACCTTC
. . TRBJ2-1 TRBV9 CASSVGGSDYNNEQFF TGTGCCAGCAGCGTTGGGGGGTCTGACTACAACAATGAGCAGTTCTTC
TRBD1 . TRBJ2-1 TRBV5-1 CASSTRDLGGPGNEQFF TGCGCCAGCAGCACACGTGACTTAGGGGGCCCGGGCAATGAGCAGTTCTTC
TRBD1 few TRBJ1-2 TRBV10-3 CATGQDNYGYTF TGTGCCACCGGACAGGATAACTATGGCTACACCTTC
TRBD2 . TRBJ2-1 TRBV28 CASAIAGVTNEQFF TGTGCCAGCGCTATAGCGGGAGTAACTAATGAGCAGTTCTTC
. . TRBJ2-4 TRBV6-1 CASRRGGGLFSIQYF TGTGCCAGCAGGAGAGGTGGGGGACTTTTTAGCATTCAGTACTTC
. . TRBJ2-1 TRBV28 CASSFSPRGKFVYNEQFF TGTGCCAGCAGTTTCTCTCCCCGGGGAAAATTCGTCTACAATGAGCAGTTCTTC
TRBD2 . TRBJ2-1 TRBV5-1 CASSLLAESYNEQFF TGCGCCAGCAGCCTACTAGCGGAATCCTACAATGAGCAGTTCTTC
TRBD2 . TRBJ2-3 TRBV6-1 CASTSGSLDTQYF TGTGCCAGCACCAGCGGGAGTTTGGATACGCAGTATTTT
. . TRBJ1-2 TRBV2 CASREHRNYGYTF TGTGCCAGCAGAGAACACAGGAACTATGGCTACACCTTC
. . TRBJ2-2 TRBV9 CASSVRVTGELFF TGTGCCAGCAGCGTAAGAGTCACCGGGGAGCTGTTTTTT
TRBD2 . TRBJ2-7 TRBV5-4 CASSWRTSGRVEEQYF TGTGCCAGCAGCTGGCGGACTAGCGGGAGAGTTGAGGAGCAGTACTTC
. . TRBJ2-7 TRBV28 CASSFHNGGAGEQYF TGTGCCAGCAGTTTCCATAATGGCGGAGCGGGCGAGCAGTACTTC
. . TRBJ2-1 TRBV25-1 CASTERGGASYNEQFF TGTGCCAGCACCGAACGAGGCGGGGCGTCTTACAATGAGCAGTTCTTC
TRBD2 . TRBJ2-7 TRBV20-1 CSTGRSDEQYF TGCAGTACCGGGAGGAGCGACGAGCAGTACTTC
. . TRBJ1-4 TRBV12-1 CASSPRVGKLFF TGTGCCAGCAGCCCCCGGGTCGGAAAACTGTTTTTT
. few TRBJ2-7 TRBV29-1 CSVAITAYEQYF TGCAGCGTCGCCATCACAGCCTACGAGCAGTACTTC
. . TRBJ2-1 TRBV11-3 CASSPSAGSSNEQFF TGTGCCAGCAGCCCTTCGGCGGGAAGTAGTAATGAGCAGTTCTTC
TRBD2 . TRBJ2-3 TRBV4-2 CASSQAGGTTQYF TGTGCCAGCAGCCAAGCGGGGGGGACTACGCAGTATTTT
. . TRBJ2-1 TRBV9 CASSVTPRLEYEQFF TGTGCCAGCAGCGTAACCCCTCGGCTGGAGTATGAGCAGTTCTTC